The 8 T cell receptor beta chains in this list originate from one sample, sequenced in a study of regulatory dendritic cells for organ transplantation (dated by TCRdb to the late 2010s). Receptor libraries were prepared by the immunoSEQ multiplex PCR assay. TCRdb retrieved this table from immuneACCESS and kept in-frame rearrangements only. Not all clones are present; in checked studies, unresolved V genes account for under half, and no reason is known for the remainder. The sample data list tens of thousands of clones, and roughly 85% of these were observed just once. Clones ranked in the top ten supply approximately 0.25% of the sample. Sorted T cell subsets were CFSE-labeled and co-cultured for five to six days with allogeneic regulatory or mature dendritic cells at a 1:10 DC:T ratio. Their antigen targets remain unknown. Sequencing used naive CD4+ T cells from blood cultured with dendritic cells. Read against the paper, the sample's cell subset or site label means: CD45RA+ naive T cells. These receptor sequences come from a human donor in good health.

The genes are TRBV30 and TRBJ1-3; tentative D call: TRBD1 (5 bases). The CDR3 is 15 residues long. Trimming removed 2 bases at V and 3 bases at J, with 14 bases between. CDR1 is GTSNPN and CDR2 is SVGIG in the germline V gene (reference sequence). Here the CDR3 DNA reads TGTGCCTGGAGTTGGGACCTATCGATTGGAAACACCATATATTTT. Its protein is CAWSWDLSIGNTIYF.

The chain joins TRBV27 to TRBJ1-2, with D possibly matching TRBD1 (5 bases). The germline V gene has CDR1 MNHEY and CDR2 SMNVEV (reference sequence). The CDR3 totals 14 residues. The V gene lost 6 bases and the J gene lost 4 bases, with 15 bases spanning the gap. CDR3 loop: CASRRVDTLYGYTF. CDR3 DNA: TGTGCCAGCAGACGGGTGGACACCCTCTATGGCTACACCTTC.

This clone has a handful of counts. The V and J genes are TRBV28 and TRBJ2-7; D is undetermined. V was pared by 2 bases and J by 4 bases, with 15 bases between. The CDR3 totals 15 residues. Germline values: CDR1 MDHEN, CDR2 SYDVKM. CDR3 amino acids: CASSLGIVSSYEQYF. The CDR3 nucleotides read TGTGCCAGCAGTTTAGGAATTGTCTCTTCTTACGAGCAGTACTTC. Together with reference TRBV28 and TRBJ2-7, the CDR3 gives the full variable domain: DVKVTQSSRYLVKRTGEKVFLECVQDMDHENMFWYRQDPGLGLRLIYFSYDVKMKEKGDIPEGYSVSREKKERFSLILESASTNQTSMYLCASSLGIVSSYEQYFGPGTRLTVT.

The chain links TRBV6-5 to TRBJ1-2; TRBD1 aligns across 8 bases. Germline V gene lookup returns CDR1 MNHEY and CDR2 SVGAGI. V lost 5 bases and J lost 5; bases outside the gene matches: 7. There are 14 residues in the CDR3. The CDR3 region is CASSLDRGAYGYTF. DNA for the CDR3: TGTGCCAGCAGTCTAGACAGGGGAGCATATGGCTACACCTTC.

The chain links TRBV6-1 to TRBJ2-2; 7 bases map to TRBD1. This CDR3 is built from 15 residues. Per the germline V gene, CDR1 is MNHNS and CDR2 is SASEGT. V shed 4 bases, J shed 4 bases, and the junction held 6 bases outside the gene matches. Here the CDR3 reads CASSVTGVGTGELFF. The CDR3 region has the DNA TGTGCCAGCAGTGTAACAGGGGTCGGCACCGGGGAGCTGTTTTTT.

This clone has a single count. The chain recombines TRBV28 with TRBJ2-2; TRBD1 matches 8 bases. This CDR3 has 16 residues. V lost 6 bases to trimming and J lost 2 bases; unmatched junction nucleotides: 8. Germline V CDR1 and CDR2: MDHEN, SYDVKM. CDR3 region: CASSLPQGGNTGELFF. The DNA for the CDR3 is TGTGCCAGCAGCCTTCCACAGGGGGGCAACACCGGGGAGCTGTTTTTT.

The chain is built from TRBV6-5 and TRBJ2-2; D might be TRBD1 (6 bases). This CDR3 has 14 residues. Germline V lookup: CDR1 MNHEY, CDR2 SVGAGI. V dropped 6 bases and J dropped 3 bases, with 11 bases sitting between them. In nucleotides, the CDR3 is TGTGCCAGCAGGCTAAACAGGGACACCGGGGAGCTGTTTTTT. It codes for CASRLNRDTGELFF.

This chain joins TRBV19 and TRBJ2-7; a possible D gene is TRBD2 (6 bases). V lost 3 bases and J lost 0, with 12 bases in between. There are 15 residues in the CDR3. Germline V gene data show CDR1 as LNHDA and CDR2 as SQIVND (reference sequence). CDR3 in DNA: TGTGCCAGTAGTATGAGGAGGGCCAGCTCCTACGAGCAGTACTTC. This codes for CASSMRRASSYEQYF.